This TCR beta chain was identified during a study of blood T cell repertoires in COVID-19 (TCRdb year 2020). At the level of the whole study: Samples covering the acute and convalescent phases of COVID-19 were provided by collaborators in the United States, Italy and Spain. The material from the prospective study consisted of cDNA or gDNA derived from T cells, B-cell-depleted T cells, or PBMCs. The dataset comprised deeply sampled blood TCRbeta repertoires from subjects exposed to, actively infected with, or recovered from COVID-19. The repertoires were released in a freely available public database intended as a resource for research on the immune response to SARS-CoV-2. Samples were obtained from the ongoing ImmuneRACE study (first 160 participants) and from 1,200 or so subjects provided by 6 global collaborators. The sample metadata nearly always contained a de-identified subject ID, COVID-19 status, age in years and sex. Where HLA class I and class II types were available, the types were taken from metadata supplied by the sample provider, not from assay-based typing. What the study reported, not specific to this receptor: Clinical and demographic metadata were provided uncurated, with the amount varying by source and participant.

The CDR3 has 15 amino acids, counting the end cysteine and phenylalanine. Only the CDR3 DNA stays, 45 bases, in frame from base 1. V gives up 1 base and J gives up 2 bases, and the segment between their germline ends measures 11 bases. The germline V gene yields SGHTA for CDR1 and FQGNSA for CDR2. TCRbeta CDR3 regions were amplified from genomic DNA by means of the immunoSEQ Assay, a bias-controlled multiplex PCR. The study's processing was this. The number of nucleated cells in each sample was estimated by amplification of reference gene primers within the assay. To quantify the absolute abundance of each unique TCRbeta CDR3 rearrangement, sequence reads were collapsed and filtered. Productive Simpson clonality was computed per sample as the square root of Simpson's diversity index over productive rearrangements. The clones in this table, taken by TCRdb from immuneACCESS, are in-frame only. Not every clone is retained; where verified, under half of the shortfall comes from an unresolved V gene, and the cause of the rest is unknown. V, J and clone size are those of that table, while D and trimming were read from the DNA. This sample comprises a few hundred thousand clones, 89% of them detected only once. The top ten constitute approximately 3% of the sample.

About this clone itself: There is no known antigen for this receptor. No clone much larger than this one lies a single base away; base qualities are absent.

At one collaborating source in Seattle, patients were enrolled during active infection and were followed longitudinally through the course of disease. Whole blood was collected in K2EDTA tubes by collaborating institutions according to the institutions' own protocols. Collaborator samples were shipped for TCRbeta analysis as frozen whole blood, isolated PBMCs, or DNA extracted from either sample type. This sequence originates from a woman between 25 and 40 years old with COVID-19, enrolled during active disease. The chain links TRBV7-2 with TRBJ2-5, and perhaps TRBD2 as D gene, on 5 matching bases. What was sequenced was peripheral blood. The bases are TGTGCCAGCAGCTTAGGGCGGGTGGAGCAAGAGACCCAGTACTTC. Its coded protein is CASSLGRVEQETQYF. The full variable domain, with segments outside the CDR3 supplied by the reference TRBV7-2 and TRBJ2-5 proteins, appears as GAGVSQSPSNKVTEKGKDVELRCDPISGHTALYWYRQSLGQGLEFLIYFQGNSAPDKSGLPSDRFSAERTGGSVSTLTIQRTQQEDSAVYLCASSLGRVEQETQYFGPGTRLLVL.